This is a list of T cell receptor beta chains from one sample in a study of blood T cells in healthy people across ages. TCRdb fed the 5' RACE reads into MiXCR, producing one record per CDR3 protein. Of a few hundred thousand distinct CDR3 sequences detected, about 25% appear once; the ten largest clones hold around 18%. Sequences were obtained from blood. All receptors come from a woman between 65 and 79 years old in good health. The CDR3 runs from the conserved cysteine through the conserved F or W. The order of the fields is CDR3 length, J gene, D gene, V gene, clone size, CDR3 DNA, CDR3 protein. A D gene is named only where the DNA matches it firmly. Clone size appears in some rows only: once, few, many, or a class for an expanded clone.

>16|TRBJ2-7|TRBD2|TRBV7-2|.
TGTGCCAGCAGTCCCTCTAGCGGGGGGACTCCCTACGAGCAGTACTTC
CASSPSSGGTPYEQYF
>16|TRBJ2-7|TRBD1|TRBV9|.
TGTGCCAGCAGCTCCCTAGGACAGGGCTTTTCCTACGAGCAGTACTTC
CASSSLGQGFSYEQYF
>14|TRBJ2-1|.|TRBV7-2|.
TGTGCCAGCAGCTTAATACCGAATCCGAGTGAGCAGTTCTTC
CASSLIPNPSEQFF
>16|TRBJ1-1|TRBD1|TRBV5-4|.
TGTGCCAGCAGCCCCCCCGTCCGGACAGGGGGCACTGAAGCTTTCTTT
CASSPPVRTGGTEAFF
>14|TRBJ1-4|.|TRBV20-1|.
TGCAGTGCCAGCTCACAGGGATTTAATGAAAAACTGTTTTTT
CSASSQGFNEKLFF
>12|TRBJ1-4|.|TRBV11-2|many
TGTGCCAGCAGCCCCCAAGGGACACAACTGTTTTTT
CASSPQGTQLFF
>15|TRBJ2-7|.|TRBV9|.
TGTGCCAGCAGTGTAGCCCCAGGGGAATCCTACGAGCAGTACTTC
CASSVAPGESYEQYF
>17|TRBJ2-1|.|TRBV6-5|.
TGTGCCAGCAGTTACTCAGGTTCCAGGGCGGGCTACAATGAGCAGTTCTTC
CASSYSGSRAGYNEQFF
>12|TRBJ2-7|TRBD1|TRBV29-1|.
TGCAGCGTTGAAAGACAGGGGAGCGAGCAGTACTTC
CSVERQGSEQYF
>15|TRBJ2-3|TRBD1|TRBV19|.
TGTGCCAGTAGTATCATGGGACAGGGGGGGGATACGCAGTATTTT
CASSIMGQGGDTQYF
>16|TRBJ2-1|TRBD2|TRBV6-1|few
TGTGCCAGCAGTGGAAACGGGGGGGAAAATTACAATGAGCAGTTCTTC
CASSGNGGENYNEQFF
>14|TRBJ2-4|.|TRBV25-1|few
TGTGCCAGCAGGGATCACAGAGCCAAAAACATTCAGTGCTTC
CASRDHRAKNIQCF
>13|TRBJ2-4|.|TRBV11-2|.
TGTGCCAGCAGCCAAGAGGCCATTAGCATTCAGTACTTC
CASSQEAISIQYF
>14|TRBJ2-7|.|TRBV7-8|few
TGTGCCAGCAGCTTCCCAGGGGCCTCCTACGAGCAGTACTTC
CASSFPGASYEQYF
>14|TRBJ1-1|.|TRBV12-3/TRBV12-4|.
TGTGCCAGCAGTTCGGGACCTAGGAACACTGAAGCTTTCTTT
CASSSGPRNTEAFF
>17|TRBJ2-6|.|TRBV5-1|.
TGCGCCAGCAGCTTGACAACAGGGTCGACTGGGGCCAACGTCCTGACTTTC
CASSLTTGSTGANVLTF
>15|TRBJ2-5|TRBD2|TRBV28|once
TGTGCCAGCAGTAACCCGGGACTAGGGGAAGAGACCCAGTACTTC
CASSNPGLGEETQYF
>15|TRBJ2-5|TRBD2|TRBV3-1|.
TGTGCCAGCAGCCGCCGGACTAGCGGAGGGGAGACCCAGTACTTC
CASSRRTSGGETQYF
>15|TRBJ1-4|.|TRBV24-1|many
TGTGCCACCAGTGAGAATGTCAGTTGGGGTGAAAAACTGTTTTTT
CATSENVSWGEKLFF
>16|TRBJ2-7|.|TRBV6-6|.
TGTGCCAGCAGAACGTACAGCCGGGGAAGCTCCTACGAGCAGTACTTC
CASRTYSRGSSYEQYF
>14|TRBJ2-5|.|TRBV24-1|few
TGTGCCACCAGTGCGGGGAATTCGGGAGAGACCCAGTACTTC
CATSAGNSGETQYF
>14|TRBJ2-1|TRBD2|TRBV20-1|few
TGCAGTGCTCCTACGGGACTAGCGAGGGATGAGCAGTTCTTC
CSAPTGLARDEQFF
>15|TRBJ1-5|TRBD1|TRBV6-6|.
TGTGCCAGCAGATCGACAGGGTCGGGCAATCAGCCCCAGCATTTT
CASRSTGSGNQPQHF
>13|TRBJ1-1|.|TRBV10-3|many
TGTGCCATCAGTGAATTAAAGGACCGAGAAGCTTTCTTT
CAISELKDREAFF
>13|TRBJ1-1|TRBD1|TRBV20-1|few
TGCAGTGCTCAGACAGGGTTGGGCACTGAAGCTTTCTTT
CSAQTGLGTEAFF
>11|TRBJ2-7|.|TRBV20-1|few
TGCAGCTTAATACGCGGCGACGAGCAGTACTTC
CSLIRGDEQYF
>16|TRBJ2-1|TRBD2|TRBV10-3|few
TGTGCCATCAGTGAGTTGGAGCGGGGGACCAACAATGAGCAGTTCTTC
CAISELERGTNNEQFF
>13|TRBJ2-7|.|TRBV20-1|few
TGCAGTGCTAGAGGGGGGAGCATTTACGAGCAGTACTTC
CSARGGSIYEQYF
>15|TRBJ2-5|TRBD1|TRBV6-1|few
TGTGCCAGCAGTGACAGACAGGGAATTATGGGGACCCAGTACTTC
CASSDRQGIMGTQYF
>14|TRBJ2-7|.|TRBV20-1|few
TGCAGTGCTAACGGTGGAGGAGGAGGAAACGAGCAGTACTTC
CSANGGGGGNEQYF
>12|TRBJ1-5|.|TRBV10-3|.
TGTGCCATCAGTGATAAGAATCAGCCCCAGCATTTT
CAISDKNQPQHF
>13|TRBJ2-7|TRBD2|TRBV4-3|.
TGCGCCAGCAGCCAGTGGGGGGGCTACGAGCAGTACTTC
CASSQWGGYEQYF
>16|TRBJ1-6|.|TRBV2|.
TGTGCCAGCAACTTTCGGTCATCTGGGAACGGTTCACCCCTCCACTTT
CASNFRSSGNGSPLHF
>16|TRBJ2-1|.|TRBV4-3|.
TGCGCCAGCAGCCAAGTAGAGCGGGCACCGTACAATGAGCAGTTCTTC
CASSQVERAPYNEQFF
>14|TRBJ2-4|.|TRBV6-6|.
TGTGCCAGCAGGACAGAATTTGCCAAAAACATTCAGTACTTC
CASRTEFAKNIQYF
>14|TRBJ1-4|.|TRBV7-9|.
TGTGCCAGCAGCCCGACAGTGTCTGGTGAAAAACTGTTTTTT
CASSPTVSGEKLFF
>15|TRBJ2-1|TRBD2|TRBV6-5|.
TGTGCCAGCTCCGCGGGACTAGCGGGCGTAAGGGAGCAGTTCTTC
CASSAGLAGVREQFF
>13|TRBJ1-4|.|TRBV6-1|.
TGTGCCAGCAGTGACAGGCGAAACGAAAAACTGTTTTTT
CASSDRRNEKLFF
>12|TRBJ2-4|.|TRBV2|many
TGTGCCAGCCTGCGGGCCAAAAACATTCAGTACTTC
CASLRAKNIQYF
>13|TRBJ2-3|.|TRBV7-3|many
TGTGCCAGCAGCTTATCGGGCACAGATACGCAGTATTTT
CASSLSGTDTQYF
>16|TRBJ1-4|.|TRBV20-1|few
TGCAGTGCTCACCCGGAAAAGGGGCAGGTTAATGAAAAACTGTTTTTT
CSAHPEKGQVNEKLFF
>13|TRBJ1-1|.|TRBV12-3/TRBV12-4|once
TGTGCCAGCAGTTTAGCGCGGGAGGGAGAAGCTTTCTTT
CASSLAREGEAFF
>13|TRBJ1-4|.|TRBV9|.
TGTGCCAGCAGCGTAGAGGGCCAGGGGAAACTGTTTTTT
CASSVEGQGKLFF
>14|TRBJ2-5|.|TRBV6-2/TRBV6-3|.
TGTGCCAGCAGTTACTCGGGGCACGGGGTGACCCAGTACTTC
CASSYSGHGVTQYF
>11|TRBJ2-7|.|TRBV5-1|many
TGCGCCAGCAGCCTCCCCTACGAGCAGTACTTC
CASSLPYEQYF
>13|TRBJ1-5|.|TRBV6-6|.
TGTGCCAGCTGGCAGACTAGCAATCAGCCCCAGCATTTT
CASWQTSNQPQHF
>10|TRBJ1-2|.|TRBV7-3|few
TGTGCCAGCAGACGTGCCGGGTCGCCCTTC
CASRRAGSPF
>14|TRBJ2-7|.|TRBV5-1|few
TGCGCCAGCAGGGGGACTCCACCCTACTACGAGCAGTACTTC
CASRGTPPYYEQYF
>15|TRBJ1-1|TRBD1|TRBV5-1|.
TGCGCCAGCAGCTGGACCTCAGGGGGCCGAACTGAAGCTTTCTTT
CASSWTSGGRTEAFF
>14|TRBJ2-7|TRBD2|TRBV20-1|.
TGCAGTGCTGCGCAAAAGCGGGGGGCCTACGAGCAGTACTTC
CSAAQKRGAYEQYF